The entry below gives a single TCR beta chain sequence along with its context. Antigen specificity is unknown. Ophthalmopathy cases scored 3 or more on the Clinical Activity Score and 4 or more on NOSPECS grade, with duration below 3 months. This sample was taken from a study of T cells in Graves' hyperthyroidism and ophthalmopathy. In the study overall: Peripheral blood was acquired at first diagnosis, ahead of any therapy whatsoever.

Template material for amplifying TCR beta CDR3 regions consisted of RNA transcripts. The study used the HTBI primer set for a first-round RT-PCR of the TCR CDR3. Using its own MiXCR run on the multiplex PCR reads, TCRdb lists one record per CDR3 protein. The table includes about 250,000 distinct CDR3 sequences, 24% detected once. General observations from the study: A median about 6 months before onset, the model predicted ophthalmopathy. From stable hyperthyroidism, ophthalmopathy was set apart by a 13 V-J model.

The receptor's source is a woman aged 40 to 49 with Graves' ophthalmopathy. The specimen sequenced was blood.

CDR3 amino acids: CASKASLNIQYF. CDR3 bases: TGTGCCAGCAAGGCCAGTTTAAACATTCAGTACTTC. The rearrangement uses TRBV28 and TRBJ2-4; D not resolved. CDR1 MDHEN and CDR2 SYDVKM come from the germline V gene. The CDR3 loop spans 12 amino acids. V was cut by 7 bases and J by 6 bases, with 10 bases left in between.